These 14 T cell receptor beta chains came from one sample sequenced in a study of cytomegalovirus exposure and HLA in healthy donors. This PCR relied on a set of 60 Vbeta primers and 13 Jbeta primers. Sequenced by immunoSEQ multiplex PCR; TCRdb stores in-frame clones only, minus some. This sample yields about 150,000 clones, of which 60% to 85% are seen a single time; 6.3% belongs to the top ten. Sequenced input: PBMCs. The receptors here all came from a man aged 50-59 years in good health and CMV-seropositive.

The chain carries TRBV5-6 and TRBJ2-3, with 7 bases that match TRBD1. Germline V gene sequence: CDR1 SGHDT, CDR2 YYEEEE. Trimming removed 0 bases from V and 6 bases from J; junction bases left unmatched: 4. The CDR3 is 14 residues long. The CDR3 loop reads CASSLDRGRDTQYF. The CDR3 coding sequence is TGTGCCAGCAGCTTGGACAGGGGAAGGGATACGCAGTATTTT. The whole variable domain, remainder taken from reference TRBV5-6 and TRBJ2-3, is DAGVTQSPTHLIKTRGQQVTLRCSPKSGHDTVSWYQQALGQGPQFIFQYYEEEERQRGNFPDRFSGHQFPNYSSELNVNALLLGDSALYLCASSLDRGRDTQYFGPGTRLTVL.

The table lists this clone with a few counts. This chain connects TRBV5-4 to TRBJ2-1; 9 positions match TRBD2. This CDR3 region has 16 residues. Trimming cost V 3 bases and J 8 bases; bases outside gene matches: 12. The V gene's germline CDR1 is SGHNT and CDR2 YYREEE (reference sequence). The CDR3 DNA reads TGTGCCAGCAGCTCTTTTCTAGCGGGGAGACAAGATGAGCAGTTCTTC. Its protein product is CASSSFLAGRQDEQFF.

In this sample, this clone turned up once. V is TRBV5-4 and J is TRBJ1-2; 8 bases are a match to TRBD1. With V trimmed by 4 bases and J by 7 bases, 6 bases remained unmatched. CDR1 is SGHNT and CDR2 is YYREEE in the germline V gene (reference sequence). This CDR3 comprises 13 residues. The CDR3 reads CASSLTGGGGYTF. The CDR3 DNA reads TGTGCCAGCAGCCTAACAGGGGGGGGTGGCTACACCTTC.

The V call is TRBV18, the J call TRBJ1-2; 10 positions match TRBD1. Per the germline V gene, CDR1 is KGHSH and CDR2 is LQKENI. The CDR3 is 16 amino acids. V lost 3 bases and J lost 8; bases outside the gene matches: 12. This CDR3 reads CASSPGGTGEYKGYTF. Here the CDR3 DNA reads TGTGCCAGCTCACCGGGTGGGACAGGGGAATATAAAGGCTACACCTTC.

This clone appeared once. The chain combines TRBV5-1 with TRBJ2-7, with D possibly TRBD1 on 6 matching bases. The CDR3 runs to 15 residues. The germline gives CDR1 SGHRS, CDR2 YFSETQ. Trimming stripped 0 bases from V and 4 bases from J, with 14 bases between. This CDR3 is CASSLVRGYWYEQYF. In nucleotides, the CDR3 is TGCGCCAGCAGCTTGGTGAGGGGGTATTGGTACGAGCAGTACTTC.

V and J are TRBV13 and TRBJ2-7; 10 bases line up with TRBD1. The germline CDR1 and CDR2 sequences are PRHDT and FYEKMQ (reference sequence). The CDR3 extends over 14 amino acids. V dropped 5 bases and J dropped 12; count of bases not matched to a gene: 13. The CDR3 spells CASSHRDRGFLRYF. The CDR3 DNA sequence: TGTGCCAGCAGCCACCGGGACAGGGGATTTTTGCGGTACTTC.

This clone was observed a single time. This chain links TRBV6-6 with TRBJ2-1; possible D gene TRBD2, 5 bases. Trimming pared 2 bases from V and 4 bases from J, leaving 6 bases between. From germline, CDR1 is MNHNY and CDR2 SVGAGI (reference sequence). There are 13 residues in the CDR3. The CDR3 nucleotides read TGTGCCAGCAGTTACAGGGAGTACAATGAGCAGTTCTTC. It yields the protein CASSYREYNEQFF.

The rearrangement joins TRBV21-1 to TRBJ2-5; the table's TRBD2 call for D was not verified on the DNA. TRBV21-1 is a documented pseudogene. The CDR3 length is 15 residues. As DNA, the CDR3 is TGTGCCAGCAGCAAAGCGCGGGGTCCCGTAGAGACCCAGTACTTC. This gives the protein CASSKARGPVETQYF.

The V and J genes are TRBV5-1 and TRBJ2-5; a weak D match, TRBD2 (6 bases). V was trimmed by 0 bases and J by 5 bases, leaving 8 bases between them. Germline CDR1 reads SGHRS; CDR2 reads YFSETQ. The CDR3 has 13 residues. The CDR3 here is CASSLDGGETQYF. The CDR3 DNA reads TGCGCCAGCAGCTTGGACGGAGGGGAGACCCAGTACTTC.

This clone was observed a handful of times. The genes are TRBV19 and TRBJ2-1; TRBD2 agrees at 13 bases. Looked up from germline, CDR1 is LNHDA and CDR2 is SQIVND (reference sequence). J was trimmed by 1 base and V by 6 bases; bases with no gene match: 9. The CDR3 contains 18 residues. The CDR3 protein is CASSRGLAGTKSYNEQFF. As DNA, the CDR3 is TGTGCCAGTAGCCGGGGACTAGCGGGGACAAAATCCTACAATGAGCAGTTCTTC.

This sequence joins TRBV10-2 and TRBJ2-5; 8 bases agree with TRBD1. The germline gives CDR1 WSHSY, CDR2 SAAADI. The J segment lost 6 bases and the V segment lost 5 bases, leaving 11 bases of the junction unmatched. This CDR3 comprises 15 residues. The CDR3 nucleotides read TGCGCCAGCAGTCCCGGGACAGGCGTTCAGAAGACCCAGTACTTC. This translates into CASSPGTGVQKTQYF.

The chain recombines TRBV5-1 with TRBJ1-1; a weak D match, TRBD1 (6 bases). Germline V lookup: CDR1 SGHRS, CDR2 YFSETQ. The CDR3 is 13 residues long. V lost 4 bases and J lost 1, with 8 bases in between. The CDR3 loop reads CASSPGQNTEAFF. CDR3 DNA sequence: TGCGCCAGCAGCCCGGGACAGAACACTGAAGCTTTCTTT.

The chain has TRBV11-2 and TRBJ2-4, with TRBD1 matching over 10 bases. The CDR3 length is 13 residues. Trimming cost V 5 bases and J 12 bases; bases outside gene matches: 7. Germline CDR1 reads SGHAT; CDR2 reads FQNNGV. The CDR3 region is CASSMGQGNSQYF. The CDR3, as DNA: TGTGCCAGCAGCATGGGACAGGGGAACTCTCAGTACTTC.

The J gene is TRBJ2-2, the V gene TRBV19; TRBD2 matches 11 bases. Trimming removed 6 bases from V and 6 bases from J; junction bases left unmatched: 9. CDR1 is LNHDA, CDR2 SQIVND, per germline (reference sequence). This CDR3 comprises 16 residues. The CDR3 sequence: CASSILAGASAGELFF. CDR3 nucleotides: TGTGCCAGTAGCATACTAGCGGGAGCTAGTGCCGGGGAGCTGTTTTTT. Together with reference TRBV19 and TRBJ2-2, the CDR3 gives the full variable domain: DGGITQSPKYLFRKEGQNVTLSCEQNLNHDAMYWYRQDPGQGLRLIYYSQIVNDFQKGDIAEGYSVSREKKESFPLTVTSAQKNPTAFYLCASSILAGASAGELFFGEGSRLTVL.